Below are 15 T cell receptor beta chains sequenced from a single sample in a study of cytomegalovirus exposure and HLA in healthy donors. In the PCR, 60 Vbeta and 13 Jbeta primers were used. The method was immunoSEQ multiplex PCR; TCRdb's version includes in-frame clones alone and lacks a portion of them. The sample yields roughly 200,000 clones, about 9.4% seen once. Sequences were obtained from PBMCs. The receptors derive from a young woman in good health and CMV-seropositive.

This rearrangement joins TRBV27 to TRBJ1-2, with TRBD1 matching over 9 bases. Trimming removed 5 bases from V and 6 bases from J; junction bases left unmatched: 4. Germline lookup yields CDR1 MNHEY and CDR2 SMNVEV (reference sequence). The CDR3 has 13 amino acids. CDR3: CASSQQGAHGYTF. Written as DNA, the CDR3 is TGTGCCAGCAGTCAACAGGGGGCGCATGGCTACACCTTC.

V usage is TRBV11-2 and J usage is TRBJ2-2; TRBD2 agrees at 10 bases. The trim removed 0 bases at V and 7 bases at J, leaving 11 bases unmatched. The CDR3 loop spans 18 amino acids. CDR1 SGHAT and CDR2 FQNNGV come from the germline V gene. As DNA, the CDR3 is TGTGCCAGCAGCTTAGATCCTAGCGGGAGACCCGAGTTCGGGGAGCTGTTTTTT. Translated: CASSLDPSGRPEFGELFF.

This chain uses TRBV7-9 with TRBJ1-4, with D possibly TRBD1 on 6 matching bases. The CDR3 totals 13 residues. V shed 9 bases and J shed 8 bases, with 16 bases lying between them. CDR1 and CDR2 from the germline V gene are SEHNR and FQNEAQ (reference sequence). CDR3: CARSEGGDEKLFF. The CDR3 DNA sequence: TGTGCCAGAAGCGAAGGGGGGGACGAAAAACTGTTTTTT. The full variable domain, with the rest looked up from reference TRBV7-9 and TRBJ1-4, is DTGVSQNPRHKITKRGQNVTFRCDPISEHNRLYWYRQTLGQGPEFLTYFQNEAQLEKSRLLSDRFSAERPKGSFSTLEIQRTEQGDSAMYLCARSEGGDEKLFFGSGTQLSVL.

This clone was counted between two and nine times. The chain recombines TRBV5-1 with TRBJ2-7, with D possibly matching TRBD1 (6 bases). The germline V gene encodes CDR1 SGHRS and CDR2 YFSETQ. The CDR3 has 13 amino acids. The germline V and J ends were trimmed by 7 bases and 2 bases, with 13 bases remaining between them. CDR3 bases: TGCGCCAGCTCTTCCAGGGGTACCTACGAGCAGTACTTC. Protein sequence: CASSSRGTYEQYF.

Only a few counts were recorded for this clone. The CDR3 loop reads CAWSVVSPLHF. In DNA form, the CDR3 reads TGTGCCTGGAGTGTTGTATCACCCCTCCACTTT. The J gene is TRBJ1-6, the V gene TRBV30; D is uncertain. This CDR3 region has 11 residues. V lost 0 bases and J lost 10, with 4 bases in between. Looked up from germline, CDR1 is GTSNPN and CDR2 is SVGIG (reference sequence).

This clone was seen a few times. The chain uses TRBV7-8 and TRBJ2-7, with a possible D match to TRBD1 (5 bases). V dropped 4 bases and J dropped 0 bases, with 10 bases sitting between them. CDR1 and CDR2 from the germline V gene are SGHVS and FQNEAQ. The CDR3 totals 14 residues. The CDR3 DNA follows: TGTGCCAGCAGCTGGGGCCAGGCCTCCTACGAGCAGTACTTC. Translated, it gives CASSWGQASYEQYF.

This clone was recorded at least ten times. The rearrangement joins TRBV5-1 to TRBJ2-2, with 8 bases matching TRBD1. Germline loops: CDR1 SGHRS, CDR2 YFSETQ. The CDR3 has 14 amino acids. V lost 5 bases and J lost 7; bases outside the gene matches: 7. The DNA for the CDR3 is TGCGCCAGCAGTACAGGGGGTTATAGCGGGGAGCTGTTTTTT. It yields the protein CASSTGGYSGELFF. Combining the CDR3 with reference TRBV5-1 and TRBJ2-2 gives the whole variable domain KAGVTQTPRYLIKTRGQQVTLSCSPISGHRSVSWYQQTPGQGLQFLFEYFSETQRNKGNFPGRFSGRQFSNSRSEMNVSTLELGDSALYLCASSTGGYSGELFFGEGSRLTVL.

This clone was seen more than once but under ten times. The chain has TRBV27 and TRBJ1-1; D might be TRBD1 (5 bases). The CDR3 loop spans 16 amino acids. Between the trimmed V and J ends, which lost 0 bases and 5 bases, there was a span of 16 bases. CDR1 MNHEY and CDR2 SMNVEV come from the germline V gene (reference sequence). The CDR3 coding sequence is TGTGCCAGCAGTTTATCGATCCCCAGGGCGGAGACTGAAGCTTTCTTT. Its protein is CASSLSIPRAETEAFF.

DNA for the CDR3: TGTGCCAGCAGCCCGGGACAGGTAACGCAGTATTTT. Protein sequence: CASSPGQVTQYF. The chain recombines TRBV6-6 with TRBJ2-3, with 8 nucleotides matching TRBD1. Germline V gives CDR1 MNHNY, CDR2 SVGAGI (reference sequence). Trimming took 6 bases from V and 9 from J; bases not matched to a gene: 5. The CDR3 totals 12 residues.

The rearrangement uses TRBV7-2 and TRBJ2-7; D is possibly TRBD2 (6 bases). CDR3 length: 12 residues. V lost 5 bases, J lost 4 bases, and 9 bases lay in between. Looked up from germline, CDR1 is SGHTA and CDR2 is FQGNSA. The CDR3 spells CASSPRGYEQYF. The CDR3 DNA is TGTGCCAGCAGCCCCCGGGGGTACGAGCAGTACTTC. The full variable domain, rest sourced from reference TRBV7-2 and TRBJ2-7, is GAGVSQSPSNKVTEKGKDVELRCDPISGHTALYWYRQSLGQGLEFLIYFQGNSAPDKSGLPSDRFSAERTGGSVSTLTIQRTQQEDSAVYLCASSPRGYEQYFGPGTRLTVT.

This clone was observed a few times. The rearrangement links TRBV11-3 to TRBJ2-2; a weak D match, TRBD1 (6 bases). The CDR3 spans 14 residues. Germline-derived CDR1 and CDR2 are SGHNT and YENEEA. V lost 1 base and J lost 6, with 9 bases in between. CDR3 in amino acids: CASSLGNRAGELFF. In DNA form, the CDR3 reads TGTGCCAGCAGCTTAGGAAACAGGGCCGGGGAGCTGTTTTTT.

V gene TRBV6-1 combines with J gene TRBJ2-5, with 7 nucleotides matching TRBD2. The J call may be wrong; the DNA end is better matched by TRBJ2-7. Looked up from germline, CDR1 is MNHNS and CDR2 is SASEGT. The CDR3 covers 14 residues. The CDR3 here is CASPKTSASYEQYF. As DNA, the CDR3 is TGTGCCAGCCCCAAAACTAGCGCCTCCTACGAGCAGTACTTC.

CDR3 protein: CASSGGTSGSSYNEQFF. CDR3 DNA sequence: TGTGCCAGCAGTGGAGGGACTAGCGGGAGCTCCTACAATGAGCAGTTCTTC. This chain joins TRBV2 and TRBJ2-1; 14 nucleotides agree with TRBD2. V dropped 4 bases and J dropped 0; count of bases not matched to a gene: 2. The CDR3 runs to 17 residues. The germline CDR1 and CDR2 sequences are SNHLY and FYNNEI. The whole variable domain, filled in from reference TRBV2 and TRBJ2-1, reads EPEVTQTPSHQVTQMGQEVILRCVPISNHLYFYWYRQILGQKVEFLVSFYNNEISEKSEIFDDQFSVERPDGSNFTLKIRSTKLEDSAMYFCASSGGTSGSSYNEQFFGPGTRLTVL.

This clone was counted only a few times. This sequence joins TRBV5-1 and TRBJ2-1, with 7 bases identical to TRBD2. V lost 0 bases and J lost 8; bases outside the gene matches: 14. The CDR3 spans 17 residues. Per the germline V gene, CDR1 is SGHRS and CDR2 is YFSETQ. In nucleotides, the CDR3 is TGCGCCAGCAGCTTGGGCCCTGACTTGCGGGGGTTCTATGAGCAGTTCTTC. This encodes CASSLGPDLRGFYEQFF.

The rearrangement uses TRBV19 and TRBJ2-7, with D unclear. Germline V gives CDR1 LNHDA, CDR2 SQIVND (reference sequence). The CDR3 loop spans 13 amino acids. V gave up 3 bases and J gave up 2 bases, with 8 bases separating them. CDR3 loop: CASSIHVAYEQYF. CDR3 coding DNA: TGTGCCAGTAGTATCCATGTTGCCTACGAGCAGTACTTC.